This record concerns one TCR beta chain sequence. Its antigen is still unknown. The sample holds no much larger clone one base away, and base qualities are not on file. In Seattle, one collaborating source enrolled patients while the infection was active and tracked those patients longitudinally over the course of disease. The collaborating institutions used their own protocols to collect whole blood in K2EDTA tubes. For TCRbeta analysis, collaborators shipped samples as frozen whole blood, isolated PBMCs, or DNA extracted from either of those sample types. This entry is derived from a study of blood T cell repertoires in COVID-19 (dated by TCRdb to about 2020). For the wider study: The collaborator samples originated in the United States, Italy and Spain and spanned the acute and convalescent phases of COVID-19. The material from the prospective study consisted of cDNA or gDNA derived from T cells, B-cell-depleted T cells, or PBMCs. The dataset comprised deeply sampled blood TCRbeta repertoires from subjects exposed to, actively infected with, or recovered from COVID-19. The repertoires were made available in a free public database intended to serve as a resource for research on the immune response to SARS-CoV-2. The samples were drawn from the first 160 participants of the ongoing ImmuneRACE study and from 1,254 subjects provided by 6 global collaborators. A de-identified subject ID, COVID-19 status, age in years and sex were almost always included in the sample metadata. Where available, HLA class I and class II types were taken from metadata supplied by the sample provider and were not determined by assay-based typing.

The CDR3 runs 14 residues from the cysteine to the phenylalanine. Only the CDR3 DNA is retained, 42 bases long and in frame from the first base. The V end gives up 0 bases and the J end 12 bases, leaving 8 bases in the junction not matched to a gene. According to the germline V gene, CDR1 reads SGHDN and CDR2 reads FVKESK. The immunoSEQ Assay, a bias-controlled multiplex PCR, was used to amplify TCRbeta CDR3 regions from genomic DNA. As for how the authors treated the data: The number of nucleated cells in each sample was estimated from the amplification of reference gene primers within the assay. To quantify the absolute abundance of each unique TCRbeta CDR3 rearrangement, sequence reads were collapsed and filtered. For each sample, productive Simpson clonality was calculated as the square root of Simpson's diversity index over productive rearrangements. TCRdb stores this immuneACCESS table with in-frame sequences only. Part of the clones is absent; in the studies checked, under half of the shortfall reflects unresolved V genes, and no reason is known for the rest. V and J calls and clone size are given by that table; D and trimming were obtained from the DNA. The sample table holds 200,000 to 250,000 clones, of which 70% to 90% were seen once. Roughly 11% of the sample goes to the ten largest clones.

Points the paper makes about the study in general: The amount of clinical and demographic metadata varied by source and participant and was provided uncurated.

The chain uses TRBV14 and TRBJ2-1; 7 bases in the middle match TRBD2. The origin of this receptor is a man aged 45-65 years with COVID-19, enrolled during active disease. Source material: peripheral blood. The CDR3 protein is CASSQDTSVTAQFF. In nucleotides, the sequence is TGTGCCAGCAGCCAAGATACTAGCGTGACAGCGCAGTTCTTC.